These 9 T cell receptor beta chains share one sample of origin, sequenced in a study of blood T cell repertoires in COVID-19. Assay: immunoSEQ multiplex PCR; the TCRdb copy retains only in-frame clones and omits some. This sample has some 43,000 clones, with roughly 84% found just once. Sequencing was done on a sample of peripheral blood. These receptors were obtained from a man aged 50-60 years with active COVID-19.

This chain uses TRBV6-5 with TRBJ2-1, with 9 bases that match TRBD2. Germline CDR1 is MNHEY and CDR2 is SVGAGI. Germline trimming cut 0 bases from V and 8 bases from J; bases unmatched to any gene: 2. The CDR3 has 14 amino acids. Here the CDR3 reads CASSYSPSGDEQFF. CDR3 DNA sequence: TGTGCCAGCAGTTACTCTCCTAGCGGGGATGAGCAGTTCTTC.

The V and J genes are TRBV6-5 and TRBJ1-2, with D possibly TRBD1 on 6 matching bases. The length of the CDR3 is 16 residues. Trimming pared 2 bases from V and 4 bases from J, leaving 17 bases between. Germline V CDR1 and CDR2: MNHEY, SVGAGI. The CDR3 nucleotides are TGTGCCAGCAGTTACGAAGGACAGTTCTCCTTCTATGGCTACACCTTC. This codes for CASSYEGQFSFYGYTF.

This sequence joins TRBV7-2 and TRBJ1-6; the D is unclear. Looked up from germline, CDR1 is SGHTA and CDR2 is FQGNSA. The CDR3 covers 13 residues. The V gene lost 4 bases and the J gene lost 8 bases, with 9 bases spanning the gap. The chain's CDR3 is CASSYDSDSPLHF. CDR3 DNA sequence: TGTGCCAGCAGCTACGATTCGGATTCACCCCTCCACTTT.

The rearrangement joins TRBV2 to TRBJ1-4; D is unresolved. Trimming stripped 1 base from V and 5 bases from J, with 8 bases between. The germline V gene has CDR1 SNHLY and CDR2 FYNNEI. The CDR3 has 14 residues. The CDR3 loop reads CASSEGGSNEKLFF. The CDR3 DNA reads as TGTGCCAGCAGTGAAGGAGGGTCCAATGAAAAACTGTTTTTT.

V and J are TRBV27 and TRBJ1-2; D is possibly TRBD1 (6 bases). Germline CDR1 MNHEY, CDR2 SMNVEV (reference sequence). The CDR3 loop spans 11 amino acids. V was clipped by 9 bases and J by 7 bases, with 12 bases between them. The CDR3 nucleotides are TGTGCCAGTGGTGGGGGCTTTGGCTACACCTTC. This sequence encodes CASGGGFGYTF.

The chain uses TRBV7-2 and TRBJ2-2, with 12 positions matching TRBD1. CDR1 and CDR2 (germline): SGHTA, FQGNSA. CDR3 size: 17 residues. The V and J ends lost 0 bases and 3 bases, in that order; junction bases with no gene match: 2. CDR3 protein: CASSLAGTGGHTGELFF. CDR3 nucleotides: TGTGCCAGCAGCTTAGCCGGGACAGGGGGCCACACCGGGGAGCTGTTTTTT.

The chain recombines TRBV3-1 (or the pseudogene TRBV3-2) with TRBJ2-5, with D possibly TRBD1 on 6 matching bases. With 1 base removed from V and 1 base from J, the gap between germline ends came to 7 bases. The CDR3 is 14 residues long. Germline V gene lookup returns CDR1 LGHDT and CDR2 YNNKEL (reference sequence). CDR3 sequence (DNA): TGTGCCAGCAGCCAAGTGACAGGCCAAGAGACCCAGTACTTC. This codes for CASSQVTGQETQYF.

V usage is TRBV18 and J usage is TRBJ1-1; unclear D gene. Trimming removed 1 base at V and 6 bases at J, with 18 bases between. CDR1 KGHSH and CDR2 LQKENI come from the germline V gene. CDR3 length: 16 amino acids. CDR3 bases: TGTGCCAGCTCACCACGGGGAGGCGGGGTTAGGGCTGAAGCTTTCTTT. Its protein is CASSPRGGGVRAEAFF.

The genes are TRBV24-1 and TRBJ2-2; D might be TRBD2 (7 bases). V dropped 7 bases and J dropped 2 bases, with 16 bases sitting between them. The CDR3 is 16 amino acids. The germline gives CDR1 KGHDR, CDR2 SFDVKD. The CDR3 here is CATSPGGGVNTGELFF. DNA of the CDR3: TGTGCCACCAGCCCGGGGGGCGGGGTTAACACCGGGGAGCTGTTTTTT.